This T cell receptor (beta chain) was documented in a study of identical twins. TCRdb used MiXCR to reprocess the 5' RACE reads, holding one entry per CDR3 protein. The sample shows 450,000 or so distinct CDR3 sequences, 24% of them seen only once. V was pared by 6 bases and J by 4 bases, with 7 bases between. The CDR3 covers 12 residues. This clonotype showed up just a few times. This same sample was also taken into another study, of T cells expressing NK-cell markers. That source notes: The dominant NKG2C+ clonotypes represented about 1.0-7.5% of CD8+ T cells in several donors.

The sequencing input was CD4+ T cells sorted from blood. The chain recombines TRBV12-3 or TRBV12-4 with TRBJ1-5; tentatively, D is TRBD1 (5 bases). This TCR derives from a woman aged 18-30 years in good health. CDR3 in DNA: TGTGCCAGCAGGGGGGGAAATCAGCCCCAGCATTTT. Protein product: CASRGGNQPQHF.